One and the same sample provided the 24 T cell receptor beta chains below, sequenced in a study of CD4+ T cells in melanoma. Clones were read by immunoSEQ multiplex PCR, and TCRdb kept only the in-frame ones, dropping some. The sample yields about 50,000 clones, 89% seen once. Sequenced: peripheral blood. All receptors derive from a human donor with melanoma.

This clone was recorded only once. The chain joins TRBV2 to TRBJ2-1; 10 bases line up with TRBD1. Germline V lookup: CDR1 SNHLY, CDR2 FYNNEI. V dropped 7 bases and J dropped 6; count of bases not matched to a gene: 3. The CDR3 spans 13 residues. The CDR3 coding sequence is TGTGCCAGCACCGGACAGGGGGGCAATGAGCAGTTCTTC. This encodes CASTGQGGNEQFF.

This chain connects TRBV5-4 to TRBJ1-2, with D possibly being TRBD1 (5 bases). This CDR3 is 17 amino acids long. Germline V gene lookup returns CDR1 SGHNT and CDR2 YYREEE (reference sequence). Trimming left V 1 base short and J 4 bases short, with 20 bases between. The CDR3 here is CASSLRGSGVGAYGYTF. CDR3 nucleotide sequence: TGTGCCAGCAGCTTGAGGGGATCGGGGGTCGGTGCCTATGGCTACACCTTC.

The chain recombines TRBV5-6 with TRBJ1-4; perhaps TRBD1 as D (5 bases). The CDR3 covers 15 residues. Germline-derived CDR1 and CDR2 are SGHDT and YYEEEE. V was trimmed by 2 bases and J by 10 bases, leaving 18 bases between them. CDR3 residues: CASSFRDGSFGKLFF. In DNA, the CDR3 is TGTGCCAGCAGCTTTCGGGACGGCTCCTTTGGAAAACTGTTTTTT. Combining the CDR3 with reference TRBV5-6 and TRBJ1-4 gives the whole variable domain DAGVTQSPTHLIKTRGQQVTLRCSPKSGHDTVSWYQQALGQGPQFIFQYYEEEERQRGNFPDRFSGHQFPNYSSELNVNALLLGDSALYLCASSFRDGSFGKLFFGSGTQLSVL.

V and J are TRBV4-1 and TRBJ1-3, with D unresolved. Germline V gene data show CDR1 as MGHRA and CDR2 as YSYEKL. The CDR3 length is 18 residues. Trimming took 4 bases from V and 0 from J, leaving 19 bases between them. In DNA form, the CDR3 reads TGCGCCAGCAGCCTCCGAAGCGGGGTCACGGACTCTGGAAACACCATATATTTT. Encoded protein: CASSLRSGVTDSGNTIYF.

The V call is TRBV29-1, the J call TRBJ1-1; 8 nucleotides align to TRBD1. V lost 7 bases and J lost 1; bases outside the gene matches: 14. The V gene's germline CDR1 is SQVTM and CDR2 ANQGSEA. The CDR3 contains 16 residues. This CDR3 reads CSAFTPPGGENTEAFF. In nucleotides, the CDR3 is TGCAGCGCGTTTACACCCCCAGGGGGCGAGAACACTGAAGCTTTCTTT.

The CDR3 coding sequence is TGTGCCAGCAGCCCCGACGGGCGGGATCAGCCCCAGCATTTT. Translated, it gives CASSPDGRDQPQHF. The rearrangement links TRBV9 to TRBJ1-5; D gene ambiguous. The CDR3 has 14 amino acids. Germline V gene data show CDR1 as SGDLS and CDR2 as YYNGEE. V was clipped by 4 bases and J by 5 bases, with 13 bases between them.

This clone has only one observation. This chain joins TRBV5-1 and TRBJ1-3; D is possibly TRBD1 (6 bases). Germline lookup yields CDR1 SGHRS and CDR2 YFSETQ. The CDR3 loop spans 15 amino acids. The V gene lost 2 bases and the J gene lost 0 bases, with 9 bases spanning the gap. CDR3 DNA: TGCGCCAGCAGCTTCTCAGGGGCCTCTGGAAACACCATATATTTT. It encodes CASSFSGASGNTIYF.

Here the CDR3 DNA reads TGCGCCAGCAGCCTAGACCACCCAAGACAGAGTCCAGAAAAACTGTTTTTT. As protein: CASSLDHPRQSPEKLFF. The chain uses TRBV4-1 and TRBJ1-4; tentatively, D is TRBD1 (5 bases). The CDR3 consists of 17 residues. The V gene's germline CDR1 is MGHRA and CDR2 YSYEKL. V dropped 4 bases and J dropped 8 bases, with 23 bases sitting between them.

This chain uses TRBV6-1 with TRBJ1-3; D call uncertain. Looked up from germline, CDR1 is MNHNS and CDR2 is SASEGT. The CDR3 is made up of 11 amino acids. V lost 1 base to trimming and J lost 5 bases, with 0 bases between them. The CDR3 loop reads CASSEGNTIYF. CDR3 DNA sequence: TGTGCCAGCAGTGAAGGAAACACCATATATTTT.

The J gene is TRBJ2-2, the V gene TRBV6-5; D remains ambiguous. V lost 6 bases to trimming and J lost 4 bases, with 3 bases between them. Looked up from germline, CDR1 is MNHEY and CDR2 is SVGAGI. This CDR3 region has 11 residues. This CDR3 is CASRSTGELFF. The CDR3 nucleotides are TGTGCCAGCAGAAGCACCGGGGAGCTGTTTTTT.

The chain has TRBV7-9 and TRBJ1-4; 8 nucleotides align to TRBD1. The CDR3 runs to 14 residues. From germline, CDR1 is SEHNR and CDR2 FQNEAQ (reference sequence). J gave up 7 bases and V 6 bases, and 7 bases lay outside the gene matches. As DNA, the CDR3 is TGTGCCAGCAGAGGCGGACAGGGAGCTGAAAAACTGTTTTTT. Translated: CASRGGQGAEKLFF.

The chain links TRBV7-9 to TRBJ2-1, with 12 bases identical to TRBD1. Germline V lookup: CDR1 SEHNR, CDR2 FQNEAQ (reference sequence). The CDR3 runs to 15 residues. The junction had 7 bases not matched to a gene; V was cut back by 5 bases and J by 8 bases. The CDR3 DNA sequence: TGTGCCAGCAGCAGCCGGGACAGGGGGCTCGATGAGCAGTTCTTC. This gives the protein CASSSRDRGLDEQFF.

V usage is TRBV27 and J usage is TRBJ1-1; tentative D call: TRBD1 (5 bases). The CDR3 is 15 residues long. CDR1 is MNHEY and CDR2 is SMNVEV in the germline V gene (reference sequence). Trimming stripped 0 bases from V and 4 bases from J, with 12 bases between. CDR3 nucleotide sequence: TGTGCCAGCAGTTTATCGAGAGGGGCGGGCACTGAAGCTTTCTTT. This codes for CASSLSRGAGTEAFF.

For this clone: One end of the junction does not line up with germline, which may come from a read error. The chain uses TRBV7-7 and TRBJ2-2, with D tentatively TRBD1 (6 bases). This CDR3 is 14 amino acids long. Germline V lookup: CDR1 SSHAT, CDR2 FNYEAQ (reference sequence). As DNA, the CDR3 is TGTGCTAGCAGCCCCCACAGGGAATCCGGGGAGCTGTTTTTT. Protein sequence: CASSPHRESGELFF.

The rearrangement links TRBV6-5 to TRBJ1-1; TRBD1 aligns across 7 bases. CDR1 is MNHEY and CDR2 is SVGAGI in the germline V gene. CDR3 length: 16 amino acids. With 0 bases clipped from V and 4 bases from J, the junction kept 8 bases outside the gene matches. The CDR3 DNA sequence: TGTGCCAGCAGTTACTCGAGTATGGCAGGGGGCACTGAAGCTTTCTTT. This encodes CASSYSSMAGGTEAFF.

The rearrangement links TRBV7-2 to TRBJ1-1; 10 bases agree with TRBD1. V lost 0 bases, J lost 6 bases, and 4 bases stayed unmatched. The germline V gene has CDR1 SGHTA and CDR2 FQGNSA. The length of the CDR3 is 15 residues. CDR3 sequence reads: CASSLASGTGAEAFF. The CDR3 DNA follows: TGTGCCAGCAGCTTAGCGTCCGGGACAGGGGCTGAAGCTTTCTTT.

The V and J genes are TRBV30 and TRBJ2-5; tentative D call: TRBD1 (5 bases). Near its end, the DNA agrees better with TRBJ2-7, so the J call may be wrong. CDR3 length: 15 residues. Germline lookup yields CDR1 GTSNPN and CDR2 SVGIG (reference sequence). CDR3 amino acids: CAWSVKQAGVYEQYF. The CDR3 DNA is TGTGCCTGGAGTGTAAAACAGGCTGGGGTCTACGAGCAGTACTTC.

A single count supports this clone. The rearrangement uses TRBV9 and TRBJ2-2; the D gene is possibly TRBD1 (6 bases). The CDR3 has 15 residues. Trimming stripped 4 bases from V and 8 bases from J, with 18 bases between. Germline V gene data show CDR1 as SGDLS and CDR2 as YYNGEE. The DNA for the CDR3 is TGTGCCAGCAGCTCCCGACAGGACCCTCTGGGGGAGCTGTTTTTT. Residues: CASSSRQDPLGELFF.

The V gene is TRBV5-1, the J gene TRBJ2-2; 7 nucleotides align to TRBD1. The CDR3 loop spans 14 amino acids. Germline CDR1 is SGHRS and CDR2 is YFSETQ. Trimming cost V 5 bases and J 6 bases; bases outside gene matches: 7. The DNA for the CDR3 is TGCGCCAGCAGTCTACAGGGGTATGCCGGGGAGCTGTTTTTT. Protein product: CASSLQGYAGELFF.

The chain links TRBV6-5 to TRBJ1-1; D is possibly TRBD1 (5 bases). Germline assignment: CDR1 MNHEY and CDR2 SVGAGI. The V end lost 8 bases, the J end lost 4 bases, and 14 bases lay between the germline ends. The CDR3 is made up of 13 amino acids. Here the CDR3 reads CASGQGPRTEAFF. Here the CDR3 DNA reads TGTGCCAGCGGTCAGGGACCGCGCACTGAAGCTTTCTTT.

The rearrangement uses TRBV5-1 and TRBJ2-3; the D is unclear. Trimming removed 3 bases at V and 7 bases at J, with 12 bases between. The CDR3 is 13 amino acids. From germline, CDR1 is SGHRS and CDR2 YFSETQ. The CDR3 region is CASSSPLMNTQYF. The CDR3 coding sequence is TGCGCCAGCAGCTCCCCCCTAATGAATACGCAGTATTTT. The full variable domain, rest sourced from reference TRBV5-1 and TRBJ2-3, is KAGVTQTPRYLIKTRGQQVTLSCSPISGHRSVSWYQQTPGQGLQFLFEYFSETQRNKGNFPGRFSGRQFSNSRSEMNVSTLELGDSALYLCASSSPLMNTQYFGPGTRLTVL.

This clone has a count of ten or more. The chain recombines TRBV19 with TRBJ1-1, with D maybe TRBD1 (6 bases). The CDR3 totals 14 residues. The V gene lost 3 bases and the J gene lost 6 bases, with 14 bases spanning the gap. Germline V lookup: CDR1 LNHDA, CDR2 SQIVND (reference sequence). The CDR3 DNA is TGTGCCAGTAGTATGGGGACAACTTTTGCTGAAGCTTTCTTT. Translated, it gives CASSMGTTFAEAFF.

The CDR3 DNA sequence: TGCGCCAGCAGCCTGACAGGGGGCCGGCCCTCCGGGGAGCTGTTTTTT. It is translated as CASSLTGGRPSGELFF. V gene TRBV5-1 combines with J gene TRBJ2-2, with 10 bases identical to TRBD1. CDR1 and CDR2 (germline): SGHRS, YFSETQ. Trimming cost V 4 bases and J 6 bases; bases outside gene matches: 9. This CDR3 is 16 amino acids long.

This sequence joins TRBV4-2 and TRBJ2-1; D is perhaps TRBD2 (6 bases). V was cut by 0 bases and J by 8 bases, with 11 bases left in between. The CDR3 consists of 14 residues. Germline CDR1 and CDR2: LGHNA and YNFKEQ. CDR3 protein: CASSQEEGRHEQFF. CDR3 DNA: TGTGCCAGCAGCCAAGAGGAGGGCCGGCATGAGCAGTTCTTC.